Below, 27 T cell receptor beta chains from the same sample are listed, as sequenced in a study of Ad26.COV2.S vaccination and SARS-CoV-2 variants. Repertoires were generated with immunoSEQ multiplex PCR, while TCRdb's copy carries only in-frame clones and drops some. The sample lists 350,000 to 450,000 clones, around 92% occurring once. Sample treatment: around 19 received Ad26.COV2.S at low or high dose, single or two shots; about 5 received placebo; per-sample allocation not given. Each sample was drawn 63 days after the first injection (of vaccine or placebo). Sequences were derived from peripheral blood, sampled in a trial of Ad26.COV2.S vaccine versus placebo. The receptors come from a person aged 18 to 65 who received the Ad26.COV2.S COVID-19 vaccine or a placebo.

The gene calls are TRBV11-2 and TRBJ1-4, with D perhaps TRBD1 (5 bases). Trimming pared 1 base from V and 3 bases from J, leaving 6 bases between. Germline V gene sequence: CDR1 SGHAT, CDR2 FQNNGV. This CDR3 contains 14 residues. CDR3 sequence reads: CASSLGGPNEKLFF. Written as DNA, the CDR3 is TGTGCCAGCAGCTTAGGGGGCCCTAATGAAAAACTGTTTTTT.

The chain has TRBV19 and TRBJ1-4; tentatively, D is TRBD1 (5 bases). Trimming removed 3 bases from V and 7 bases from J, with 6 bases in between. Germline loops: CDR1 LNHDA, CDR2 SQIVND (reference sequence). The CDR3 consists of 12 residues. This CDR3 reads CASSIGAEKLFF. CDR3 in DNA: TGTGCCAGTAGTATTGGGGCTGAAAAACTGTTTTTT.

The rearrangement joins TRBV4-3 to TRBJ1-3; TRBD1 might be the D (5 bases). The CDR3 spans 20 residues. In germline, CDR1 is LGHNA, CDR2 YSLEER. V shed 1 base and J shed 0 bases, with 22 bases lying between them. The CDR3 nucleotides are TGCGCCAGCAGCCAAGCTTGGGTCAGGGACCTCGAATTCTCTGGAAACACCATATATTTT. Protein product: CASSQAWVRDLEFSGNTIYF.

V gene TRBV4-3 combines with J gene TRBJ2-2, with a possible D match to TRBD2 (6 bases). Germline-derived CDR1 and CDR2 are LGHNA and YSLEER. Trimming cost V 0 bases and J 6 bases, with 11 bases left between them. The CDR3 has 15 amino acids. The CDR3 reads CASSQETRVSGELFF. As DNA, the CDR3 is TGCGCCAGCAGCCAAGAGACTAGGGTGTCCGGGGAGCTGTTTTTT.

This clone was observed a single time. This rearrangement joins TRBV21-1 to TRBJ2-3; the D call in the table, TRBD2, was not verified against the DNA. TRBV21-1 is tagged as a pseudogene. The CDR3 totals 17 residues. DNA for the CDR3: TGTGCCAGCAGCAAAGAAGAGCGGTTGAACGGCACAGATACGCAGTATTTT. Encoded protein: CASSKEERLNGTDTQYF.

The count of this clone is one. J is TRBJ2-3 and V is TRBV29-1; 8 positions agree with TRBD2. Germline assignment: CDR1 SQVTM and CDR2 ANQGSEA. The V segment lost 6 bases and the J segment 1 base; nucleotides outside the gene matches: 21. The CDR3 is 19 amino acids. CDR3 in DNA: TGCAGCGTAATTCAGTACTTCCGGGGGGGCGTGTTTGGCACAGATACGCAGTATTTT. Translated, it gives CSVIQYFRGGVFGTDTQYF.

The rearrangement joins TRBV5-4 to TRBJ1-3; no clear D gene. Germline CDR1 and CDR2: SGHNT and YYREEE (reference sequence). The germline V and J ends were trimmed by 4 bases and 4 bases, with 15 bases remaining between them. The CDR3 has 15 amino acids. CDR3 coding DNA: TGTGCCAGCAGCCCGGGGTCTCTGTCAGGAAACACCATATATTTT. Its protein is CASSPGSLSGNTIYF.

This sequence joins TRBV4-1 and TRBJ2-1; the D call may be TRBD1 or TRBD2 (6 bases each). V lost 0 bases, J lost 3 bases, and 15 bases lay in between. The V gene's germline CDR1 is MGHRA and CDR2 YSYEKL. The CDR3 has 17 residues. The CDR3 region has the DNA TGCGCCAGCAGCCAAGATGGGGTGAAGGGGGGCTACAATGAGCAGTTCTTC. Protein product: CASSQDGVKGGYNEQFF.

This chain connects TRBV2 to TRBJ2-5, with D possibly TRBD1 on 5 matching bases. The germline gives CDR1 SNHLY, CDR2 FYNNEI. The V and J ends lost 9 bases and 2 bases respectively, with 22 bases between them. The CDR3 runs 16 residues. CDR3 residues: CARRSPLGRGQETQYF. The CDR3, as DNA: TGTGCCAGACGGTCCCCCCTGGGAAGGGGACAAGAGACCCAGTACTTC.

This chain connects TRBV18 to TRBJ1-2; D is unresolved. V was trimmed by 4 bases and J by 8 bases, leaving 17 bases between them. Germline V gene data show CDR1 as KGHSH and CDR2 as LQKENI. The CDR3 sequence is 14 residues long. CDR3 nucleotide sequence: TGTGCCAGCTCACTAGCAGTCCGGTCTGACGGCTACACCTTC. Translated: CASSLAVRSDGYTF. The full variable domain, its missing parts supplied by reference TRBV18 and TRBJ1-2, is NAGVMQNPRHLVRRRGQEARLRCSPMKGHSHVYWYRQLPEEGLKFMVYLQKENIIDESGMPKERFSAEFPKEGPSILRIQQVVRGDSAAYFCASSLAVRSDGYTFGSGTRLTVV.

V usage is TRBV4-3 and J usage is TRBJ1-2, with 10 nucleotides matching TRBD1. Germline-derived CDR1 and CDR2 are LGHNA and YSLEER. The CDR3 sequence is 15 residues long. Germline trimming cut 4 bases from V and 8 bases from J; bases unmatched to any gene: 10. This chain's CDR3 is CASSLAGTGAEGYTF. CDR3 DNA: TGCGCCAGCAGCCTAGCCGGGACAGGGGCTGAAGGCTACACCTTC.

The genes are TRBV24-1 and TRBJ1-1; 9 bases line up with TRBD1. V was pared by 5 bases and J by 11 bases, with 5 bases of the junction left unmatched. The CDR3 has 12 residues. Germline CDR1 reads KGHDR; CDR2 reads SFDVKD. CDR3 region: CATSGTGDMAFF. CDR3 coding DNA: TGTGCCACCAGTGGGACAGGGGATATGGCTTTCTTT.

The rearrangement links TRBV18 to TRBJ2-1; D is perhaps TRBD1 (6 bases). Germline V gene sequence: CDR1 KGHSH, CDR2 LQKENI. The CDR3 runs to 14 residues. Trimming left V 4 bases short and J 10 bases short, with 17 bases between. The CDR3 sequence: CASSQTGTRGEQFF. The DNA of the CDR3 is TGTGCCAGCTCACAGACCGGGACACGAGGGGAGCAGTTCTTC.

V gene TRBV24-1 combines with J gene TRBJ1-5; the D is unclear. The CDR3 runs to 13 residues. Trimming cost V 6 bases and J 5 bases, with 10 bases left between them. Germline CDR1 KGHDR, CDR2 SFDVKD. CDR3 bases: TGTGCCACCAGTCAATCGCAGGATCAGCCCCAGCATTTT. This encodes CATSQSQDQPQHF.

The chain couples TRBV18 to TRBJ2-2; D unclear. CDR1 is KGHSH and CDR2 is LQKENI in the germline V gene. Trimming stripped 3 bases from V and 0 bases from J, with 11 bases between. This CDR3 has 16 residues. The CDR3 is CASSPRTTPNTGELFF. CDR3 nucleotide sequence: TGTGCCAGCTCACCGCGGACCACCCCGAACACCGGGGAGCTGTTTTTT.

V usage is TRBV30 and J usage is TRBJ2-5; TRBD1 matches 7 bases. CDR1 and CDR2 (germline): GTSNPN, SVGIG (reference sequence). V was pared by 2 bases and J by 5 bases, with 8 bases of the junction left unmatched. The CDR3 is made up of 14 amino acids. The CDR3 DNA is TGTGCCTGGAGTTGGCAGGGGGTGGTGGAGACCCAGTACTTC. Its translation is CAWSWQGVVETQYF.

The rearrangement joins TRBV10-1 to TRBJ2-7; TRBD1 matches at 8 bases. With 3 bases clipped from V and 3 bases from J, the junction kept 4 bases outside the gene matches. The CDR3 totals 14 residues. The germline gives CDR1 WNHNN, CDR2 SYGVQD (reference sequence). The CDR3 DNA reads as TGCGCCAGCAGTGATACAGGGGGTATCTACGAGCAGTACTTC. As protein: CASSDTGGIYEQYF.

The rearrangement joins TRBV3-1 (or the pseudogene TRBV3-2) to TRBJ2-7; a weak D match, TRBD2 (6 bases). This CDR3 spans 12 amino acids. Germline lookup yields CDR1 LGHDT and CDR2 YNNKEL (reference sequence). With 2 bases removed from V and 5 bases from J, the gap between germline ends came to 7 bases. CDR3 in amino acids: CASSQTSHEQYF. CDR3 sequence (DNA): TGTGCCAGCAGCCAAACTAGCCACGAGCAGTACTTC.

V is TRBV5-4 and J is TRBJ2-2; TRBD2 matches at 8 bases. The ends lost 3 bases at V and 4 bases at J; junction bases unmatched: 8. Per the germline V gene, CDR1 is SGHNT and CDR2 is YYREEE (reference sequence). The CDR3 is 16 residues long. The CDR3 spells CASSSPGTSGTGELFF. The CDR3 DNA sequence: TGTGCCAGCAGCTCCCCGGGGACTAGTGGCACCGGGGAGCTGTTTTTT. The whole variable domain, remainder taken from reference TRBV5-4 and TRBJ2-2, is ETGVTQSPTHLIKTRGQQVTLRCSSQSGHNTVSWYQQALGQGPQFIFQYYREEENGRGNFPPRFSGLQFPNYSSELNVNALELDDSALYLCASSSPGTSGTGELFFGEGSRLTVL.

This clone was seen a few times. This CDR3 is CASSITGGRITEAFF. The CDR3 DNA reads TGTGCCAGTAGTATAACAGGGGGCAGGATCACTGAAGCTTTCTTT. This sequence joins TRBV19 and TRBJ1-1; 9 positions agree with TRBD1. CDR3 size: 15 residues. The germline V gene encodes CDR1 LNHDA and CDR2 SQIVND (reference sequence). V gave up 2 bases and J gave up 4 bases; unmatched junction bases: 5. Full variable domain (outside the CDR3, taken from reference TRBV19 and TRBJ1-1): DGGITQSPKYLFRKEGQNVTLSCEQNLNHDAMYWYRQDPGQGLRLIYYSQIVNDFQKGDIAEGYSVSREKKESFPLTVTSAQKNPTAFYLCASSITGGRITEAFFGQGTRLTVV.

The rearrangement links TRBV7-9 to TRBJ1-2; 7 bases match TRBD1. With 3 bases clipped from V and 5 bases from J, the junction kept 3 bases outside the gene matches. The CDR3 totals 13 residues. CDR1 SEHNR and CDR2 FQNEAQ come from the germline V gene (reference sequence). DNA for the CDR3: TGTGCCAGCAGCTTCGGGACAGAATATGGCTACACCTTC. Amino acid sequence: CASSFGTEYGYTF.

V usage is TRBV11-2 and J usage is TRBJ1-1, with no clear D. With 5 bases removed from V and 1 base from J, the gap between germline ends came to 8 bases. The CDR3 is made up of 13 amino acids. Germline lookup yields CDR1 SGHAT and CDR2 FQNNGV. The CDR3 is CASSRWGNTEAFF. The CDR3 DNA follows: TGTGCCAGCAGCCGCTGGGGGAACACTGAAGCTTTCTTT. The full variable domain, with the rest looked up from reference TRBV11-2 and TRBJ1-1, is EAGVAQSPRYKIIEKRQSVAFWCNPISGHATLYWYQQILGQGPKLLIQFQNNGVVDDSQLPKDRFSAERLKGVDSTLKIQPAKLEDSAVYLCASSRWGNTEAFFGQGTRLTVV.

The rearrangement uses TRBV6-1 and TRBJ1-5; 7 positions match TRBD1. The CDR3 loop spans 16 amino acids. V trimming: 2 bases; J trimming: 5 bases; junction bases outside the gene matches: 9. From germline, CDR1 is MNHNS and CDR2 SASEGT. The CDR3: CASSEPDRVWYQPQHF. DNA for the CDR3: TGTGCCAGCAGTGAACCAGACAGGGTATGGTATCAGCCCCAGCATTTT.

The sample holds one count of this clone. The V gene is TRBV9, the J gene TRBJ2-1, with D possibly TRBD2 on 6 matching bases. The V gene lost 3 bases and the J gene lost 5 bases, with 21 bases spanning the gap. CDR3 length: 17 residues. CDR1 and CDR2 from the germline V gene are SGDLS and YYNGEE. CDR3 sequence (DNA): TGTGCCAGCAGCGCCCCCTCGGGTGGTAGCGGAAACAATGAGCAGTTCTTC. Translating it yields CASSAPSGGSGNNEQFF. Filled out from reference TRBV9 and TRBJ2-1, the complete variable domain reads DSGVTQTPKHLITATGQRVTLRCSPRSGDLSVYWYQQSLDQGLQFLIQYYNGEERAKGNILERFSAQQFPDLHSELNLSSLELGDSALYFCASSAPSGGSGNNEQFFGPGTRLTVL.

The chain carries TRBV9 and TRBJ2-5; D possibly matches TRBD1 or TRBD2 (6 bases each). Looked up from germline, CDR1 is SGDLS and CDR2 is YYNGEE. V was trimmed by 0 bases and J by 3 bases, leaving 12 bases between them. The CDR3 extends over 15 amino acids. The chain's CDR3 is CASSVGTGRKETQYF. As DNA, the CDR3 is TGTGCCAGCAGCGTAGGCACAGGGAGGAAAGAGACCCAGTACTTC.

The rearrangement links TRBV5-1 to TRBJ1-4; TRBD1 matches at 8 bases. The germline V gene encodes CDR1 SGHRS and CDR2 YFSETQ. With 4 bases clipped from V and 4 bases from J, the junction kept 6 bases outside the gene matches. The CDR3 runs to 15 residues. CDR3 nucleotide sequence: TGCGCCAGCAGCCCGACAGGGGTTGATAATGAAAAACTGTTTTTT. Its protein is CASSPTGVDNEKLFF. Full variable domain (rest looked up from reference TRBV5-1 and TRBJ1-4): KAGVTQTPRYLIKTRGQQVTLSCSPISGHRSVSWYQQTPGQGLQFLFEYFSETQRNKGNFPGRFSGRQFSNSRSEMNVSTLELGDSALYLCASSPTGVDNEKLFFGSGTQLSVL.

V and J are TRBV25-1 and TRBJ2-5; no firm D call. With 3 bases removed from V and 1 base from J, the gap between germline ends came to 9 bases. Germline V CDR1 and CDR2: MGHDK, SYGVNS. CDR3 length equals 14 residues. The CDR3, as DNA: TGTGCCAGCAGTGAGGCCACCCTCCAAGAGACCCAGTACTTC. As protein: CASSEATLQETQYF.